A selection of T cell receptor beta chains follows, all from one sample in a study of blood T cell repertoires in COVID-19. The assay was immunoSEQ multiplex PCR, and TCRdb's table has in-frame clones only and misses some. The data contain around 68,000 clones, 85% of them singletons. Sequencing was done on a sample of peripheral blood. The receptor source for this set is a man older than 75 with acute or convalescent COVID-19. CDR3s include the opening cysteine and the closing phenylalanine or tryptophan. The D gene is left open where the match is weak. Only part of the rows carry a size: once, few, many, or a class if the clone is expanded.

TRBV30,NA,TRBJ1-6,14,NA,CAWIRTGRNSPLHF,TGTGCCTGGATCCGGACTGGGAGAAATTCACCCCTCCACTTT
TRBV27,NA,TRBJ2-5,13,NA,CASSLNARGHQYF,TGTGCCAGCAGTTTAAATGCCCGGGGACACCAGTACTTC
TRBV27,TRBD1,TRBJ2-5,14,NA,CASSQQGAQETQYF,TGTGCCAGCAGTCAGCAGGGGGCCCAAGAGACCCAGTACTTC
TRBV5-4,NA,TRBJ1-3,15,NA,CASSSVGRAGNTIYF,TGTGCCAGCAGCAGTGTGGGGCGTGCTGGAAACACCATATATTTT
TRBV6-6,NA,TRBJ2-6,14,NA,CASLSLSGANVLTF,TGTGCCAGCCTGAGTTTATCTGGGGCCAACGTCCTGACTTTC
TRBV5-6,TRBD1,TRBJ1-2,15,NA,CASSPRTGWAYGYTF,TGTGCCAGCAGCCCCCGGACAGGGTGGGCCTATGGCTACACCTTC
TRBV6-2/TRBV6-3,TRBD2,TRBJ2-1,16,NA,CASSYSGGRFGNEQFF,TGTGCCAGCAGTTACTCGGGAGGGAGGTTCGGAAATGAGCAGTTCTTC
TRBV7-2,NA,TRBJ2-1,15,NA,CASSLRSRDYNEQFF,TGTGCCAGCAGCCTCCGCTCGAGGGACTACAATGAGCAGTTCTTC
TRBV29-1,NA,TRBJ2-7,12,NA,CSVEGLSYEQYF,TGCAGCGTTGAGGGGCTCTCCTACGAGCAGTACTTC
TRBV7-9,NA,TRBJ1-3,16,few,CASSLGPAPSGNTIYF,TGTGCCAGCAGCTTGGGCCCAGCCCCATCTGGAAACACCATATATTTT
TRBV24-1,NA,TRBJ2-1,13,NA,CATSESRPGEQFF,TGTGCCACCAGTGAGTCGAGACCGGGTGAGCAGTTCTTC
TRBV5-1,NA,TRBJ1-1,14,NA,CASSFFGGNTEAFF,TGCGCCAGCAGCTTTTTCGGGGGGAACACTGAAGCTTTCTTT
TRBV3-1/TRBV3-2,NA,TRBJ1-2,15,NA,CASSSSENPSIGYTF,TGTGCCAGCAGCTCTTCGGAGAACCCTTCTATTGGCTACACCTTC
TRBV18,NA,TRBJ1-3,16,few,CASSRLQGLYGNTIYF,TGTGCCAGCTCACGGCTGCAGGGACTGTATGGAAACACCATATATTTT
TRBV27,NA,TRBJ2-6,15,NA,CASSSWGLGANVLTF,TGTGCCAGCAGTTCATGGGGGCTTGGGGCCAACGTCCTGACTTTC
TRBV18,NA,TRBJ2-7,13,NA,CASSPSEEREQYF,TGTGCCAGCTCACCATCCGAGGAGAGGGAGCAGTACTTC
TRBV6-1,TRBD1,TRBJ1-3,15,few,CASSEAGTAGNTIYF,TGTGCCAGCAGTGAAGCCGGGACAGCGGGAAACACCATATATTTT
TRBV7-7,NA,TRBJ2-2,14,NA,CASSPDGYTGELFF,TGTGCCAGCAGCCCTGACGGGTACACCGGGGAGCTGTTTTTT